Below, 27 T cell receptor beta chains from the same sample are listed, as sequenced in a study of cytomegalovirus exposure and HLA in healthy donors. Generated by immunoSEQ multiplex PCR, the TCRdb table keeps only in-frame clones and is missing some. The table records over 150,000 clones, about 85% of them present only once. The specimen was PBMCs. The receptor source for this set is a young man in good health and CMV-seropositive.

V and J are TRBV7-9 and TRBJ1-1, with TRBD1 matching over 10 bases. This CDR3 is 15 amino acids long. The ends lost 5 bases at V and 5 bases at J; junction bases unmatched: 8. CDR1 and CDR2 (germline): SEHNR, FQNEAQ (reference sequence). The CDR3 reads CASSVLRTGGTEAFF. The CDR3 DNA sequence: TGTGCCAGCAGCGTCCTTAGGACAGGGGGAACTGAAGCTTTCTTT. The full variable domain, in which reference TRBV7-9 and TRBJ1-1 provide the parts outside the CDR3, is DTGVSQNPRHKITKRGQNVTFRCDPISEHNRLYWYRQTLGQGPEFLTYFQNEAQLEKSRLLSDRFSAERPKGSFSTLEIQRTEQGDSAMYLCASSVLRTGGTEAFFGQGTRLTVV.

The rearrangement links TRBV6-5 to TRBJ1-1; D is perhaps TRBD1 (6 bases). The germline V and J ends were trimmed by 7 bases and 1 base, with 10 bases remaining between them. The germline V gene has CDR1 MNHEY and CDR2 SVGAGI. The CDR3 totals 13 residues. The CDR3 sequence is CASTGARNTEAFF. CDR3 in DNA: TGTGCCAGCACAGGGGCTAGGAACACTGAAGCTTTCTTT.

The CDR3 region is CATSREAYGYTF. For the CDR3, the DNA is TGTGCCACCAGCAGAGAAGCCTATGGCTACACCTTC. V is TRBV15 and J is TRBJ1-2, with D unclear. Germline CDR1 is LNHNV and CDR2 is YYDKDF (reference sequence). Deletions cut 0 bases from V and 4 bases from J, with 3 bases between. The CDR3 is 12 amino acids.

This chain uses TRBV5-8 with TRBJ2-1; 12 bases line up with TRBD2. The CDR3 contains 19 residues. V shed 0 bases and J 2 bases; nucleotides not matched to a gene: 9. Per germline, CDR1 SGHTS and CDR2 YDEGEE. CDR3 sequence reads: CASSLVWLAGGQTYNEQFF. CDR3 nucleotides: TGTGCCAGCAGCTTGGTGTGGCTAGCGGGAGGGCAAACCTACAATGAGCAGTTCTTC.

V gene TRBV28 combines with J gene TRBJ1-2, with a weak D call TRBD1 (5 bases). This CDR3 contains 13 residues. V gave up 4 bases and J gave up 5 bases, with 11 bases separating them. CDR1 and CDR2 (germline): MDHEN, SYDVKM. The chain's CDR3 is CASSYPGGYGYTF. CDR3 nucleotides: TGTGCCAGCAGTTATCCGGGGGGTTATGGCTACACCTTC.

The chain is built from TRBV30 and TRBJ2-3, with 7 nucleotides matching TRBD2. The CDR3 is 16 residues long. CDR1 GTSNPN and CDR2 SVGIG come from the germline V gene (reference sequence). V lost 5 bases, J lost 6 bases, and 17 bases stayed unmatched. CDR3 region: CAWSLLGGGGMDTQYF. In nucleotides, the CDR3 is TGTGCCTGGTCCCTCCTGGGGGGGGGAGGTATGGATACGCAGTATTTT.

The chain uses TRBV6-1 and TRBJ1-6; D ambiguous. This CDR3 spans 14 amino acids. Germline V gene data show CDR1 as MNHNS and CDR2 as SASEGT. Trimming shortened V by 3 bases and J by 3 bases, and 6 bases separated the two germline ends. The CDR3: CASSDRGYNSPLHF. DNA for the CDR3: TGTGCCAGCAGTGATCGGGGCTATAATTCACCCCTCCACTTT.

The CDR3 coding sequence is TGTGCCAGCAGCCCCGGGACAGGGGGTGACACCGGGGAGCTGTTTTTT. This gives the protein CASSPGTGGDTGELFF. The chain carries TRBV5-4 and TRBJ2-2, with 11 bases aligning to TRBD1. The CDR3 spans 16 residues. Germline values: CDR1 SGHNT, CDR2 YYREEE (reference sequence). J gave up 3 bases and V 4 bases, and 5 bases lay outside the gene matches.

V gene TRBV7-3 combines with J gene TRBJ1-2, with a tentative D call TRBD1 (5 bases). Looked up from germline, CDR1 is SGHTA and CDR2 is FQGTGA. V gave up 2 bases and J gave up 6 bases, with 10 bases separating them. The CDR3 length is 13 residues. CDR3 DNA sequence: TGTGCCAGCAGCTTACCAGGGATGGATGGCTACACCTTC. This translates into CASSLPGMDGYTF.

This clone was observed a single time. The chain uses TRBV30 and TRBJ2-3; 15 bases fit TRBD2. The germline V gene has CDR1 GTSNPN and CDR2 SVGIG (reference sequence). V dropped 2 bases and J dropped 2; count of bases not matched to a gene: 8. CDR3 length equals 18 residues. The CDR3 nucleotides are TGTGCCTGGAGTCCGGGACTAGCGGGAGGTGGGTTCACAGATACGCAGTATTTT. It is translated as CAWSPGLAGGGFTDTQYF.

V usage is TRBV11-3 and J usage is TRBJ1-5; D not resolved. The CDR3 runs 13 residues. Germline CDR1 is SGHNT and CDR2 is YENEEA. V was trimmed by 1 base and J by 4 bases, leaving 5 bases between them. CDR3 DNA: TGTGCCAGCAGCTTAGGTTCAAATCAGCCCCAGCATTTT. As protein: CASSLGSNQPQHF.

This clone showed up just a few times. The chain couples TRBV4-1 to TRBJ2-5; 7 bases are a match to TRBD2. The CDR3 spans 16 residues. Trimming cost V 4 bases and J 3 bases; bases outside gene matches: 11. Germline lookup yields CDR1 MGHRA and CDR2 YSYEKL. The CDR3 region is CASSPSGTMLKETQYF. The CDR3 nucleotides read TGCGCCAGCAGCCCCTCGGGGACTATGCTTAAAGAGACCCAGTACTTC.

This clone was seen more than once but under ten times. The rearrangement uses TRBV2 and TRBJ1-2; D remains unclear. Looked up from germline, CDR1 is SNHLY and CDR2 is FYNNEI. V was clipped by 1 base and J by 7 bases, with 13 bases between them. CDR3 length equals 14 residues. The CDR3 DNA reads TGTGCCAGCAGTGAAGGGAGGGTTCATCCTGGCTACACCTTC. It encodes CASSEGRVHPGYTF.

The V and J genes are TRBV11-2 and TRBJ2-2, with 11 bases matching TRBD2. This CDR3 comprises 17 residues. The germline gives CDR1 SGHAT, CDR2 FQNNGV. J lost 5 bases, V lost 5 bases, and 10 bases had no gene match. CDR3 loop: CASSPGGLAGGTGELFF. DNA for the CDR3: TGTGCCAGCAGCCCAGGTGGGCTAGCGGGAGGAACCGGGGAGCTGTTTTTT. Complete variable domain (other parts from reference TRBV11-2 and TRBJ2-2): EAGVAQSPRYKIIEKRQSVAFWCNPISGHATLYWYQQILGQGPKLLIQFQNNGVVDDSQLPKDRFSAERLKGVDSTLKIQPAKLEDSAVYLCASSPGGLAGGTGELFFGEGSRLTVL.

A word on this clone: Compared with germline, one end of the junction differs, possibly owing to a read error. The chain recombines TRBV7-7 with TRBJ2-5; D gene uncertain. CDR3 length: 12 amino acids. Germline loops: CDR1 SSHAT, CDR2 FNYEAQ (reference sequence). The DNA of the CDR3 is TGTGCTAGCAGCTCAATCGGGGAGACCCAGTACTTC. It codes for CASSSIGETQYF.

The V gene is TRBV11-2, the J gene TRBJ2-3, with TRBD2 matching 13 bases. After removal of 1 base from V and 4 bases from J, the junction contained 5 bases not matched to a gene. CDR3 size: 17 residues. Germline assignment: CDR1 SGHAT and CDR2 FQNNGV. CDR3 DNA: TGTGCCAGCAGCTTAGGCGGACTAGCGGGAGCGGCAGATACGCAGTATTTT. It yields the protein CASSLGGLAGAADTQYF.

This clone occurred once. The chain carries TRBV5-1 and TRBJ2-7; the D is unclear. CDR3 length equals 14 residues. V gave up 2 bases and J gave up 0 bases, with 9 bases separating them. CDR1 and CDR2 (germline): SGHRS, YFSETQ. The CDR3 sequence is CASSFGSSSYEQYF. The CDR3 bases are TGCGCCAGCAGCTTCGGGTCGAGCTCCTACGAGCAGTACTTC.

DNA of the CDR3: TGTGCCAGCAGCCAAGCGGGGGCCAGGGATGAGCAGTTCTTC. It specifies CASSQAGARDEQFF. The gene calls are TRBV2 and TRBJ2-1, with TRBD2 matching 8 bases. Germline V gene data show CDR1 as SNHLY and CDR2 as FYNNEI. The CDR3 sequence is 14 residues long. J gave up 8 bases and V 6 bases, and 9 bases lay outside the gene matches.

The chain has TRBV18 and TRBJ2-7; 7 nucleotides line up with TRBD2. CDR1 and CDR2 (germline): KGHSH, LQKENI. The CDR3 is 16 residues long. The ends lost 1 base at V and 0 bases at J; junction bases unmatched: 6. The CDR3 reads CASSPLTAGSSYEQYF. The CDR3 DNA reads TGTGCCAGCTCACCACTTACAGCGGGGAGCTCCTACGAGCAGTACTTC.

The rearrangement joins TRBV9 to TRBJ1-3, with D unresolved. Trimming left V 3 bases short and J 3 bases short, with 10 bases between. CDR1 and CDR2 (germline): SGDLS, YYNGEE. The CDR3 runs to 14 residues. CDR3 nucleotide sequence: TGTGCCAGCAGCGGGTCCCAGGTTGGAAACACCATATATTTT. Its protein is CASSGSQVGNTIYF.

The chain carries TRBV9 and TRBJ2-1; TRBD2 matches at 11 bases. From germline, CDR1 is SGDLS and CDR2 YYNGEE. J gave up 6 bases and V 5 bases, and 7 bases lay outside the gene matches. CDR3 length equals 15 residues. For the CDR3, the DNA is TGTGCCAGCAGTAAGACTAGCGGGATTACCAATGAGCAGTTCTTC. Its protein product is CASSKTSGITNEQFF.

This clone showed up just once. V and J are TRBV30 and TRBJ2-5; 11 nucleotides match TRBD1. V lost 0 bases, J lost 11 bases, and 11 bases stayed unmatched. Germline V gene lookup returns CDR1 GTSNPN and CDR2 SVGIG (reference sequence). This CDR3 contains 15 residues. CDR3 bases: TGTGCCTGGAGTGTAGGTTTCGGGACAGGGGGAGAGCAGTACTTC. Translation: CAWSVGFGTGGEQYF.

The chain joins TRBV19 to TRBJ1-2; no clear D gene. The germline V gene has CDR1 LNHDA and CDR2 SQIVND (reference sequence). This CDR3 region has 13 residues. Trimming pared 3 bases from V and 3 bases from J, leaving 8 bases between. The CDR3 sequence: CASSMTIDYGYTF. Here the CDR3 DNA reads TGTGCCAGTAGTATGACAATAGACTATGGCTACACCTTC.

The V call is TRBV10-3, the J call TRBJ2-3; D perhaps matches TRBD1 (5 bases). Germline CDR1 and CDR2: ENHRY and SYGVKD. The CDR3 covers 14 residues. The germline V and J ends were trimmed by 8 bases and 6 bases, with 18 bases remaining between them. The CDR3 protein is CAIRDRAKGDTQYF. The CDR3 region has the DNA TGTGCCATCCGCGACAGAGCCAAGGGGGATACGCAGTATTTT.

This clone was detected once. The V call is TRBV19, the J call TRBJ1-1, with D possibly TRBD1 on 6 matching bases. The V gene lost 3 bases and the J gene lost 11 bases, with 16 bases spanning the gap. The CDR3 is 13 residues long. Germline CDR1 and CDR2: LNHDA and SQIVND (reference sequence). CDR3 coding DNA: TGTGCCAGTAGTATTGGCACTATGAGGGGGGCTTTCTTT. Protein sequence: CASSIGTMRGAFF. Combining the CDR3 with reference TRBV19 and TRBJ1-1 gives the whole variable domain DGGITQSPKYLFRKEGQNVTLSCEQNLNHDAMYWYRQDPGQGLRLIYYSQIVNDFQKGDIAEGYSVSREKKESFPLTVTSAQKNPTAFYLCASSIGTMRGAFFGQGTRLTVV.

The chain uses TRBV11-3 and TRBJ1-2, with 7 bases that match TRBD1. The CDR3 loop spans 13 amino acids. Per the germline V gene, CDR1 is SGHNT and CDR2 is YENEEA. J gave up 7 bases and V 5 bases, and 7 bases lay outside the gene matches. This CDR3 is CASSAQTGPGYTF. The CDR3 DNA reads as TGTGCCAGCAGCGCCCAGACAGGGCCTGGCTACACCTTC.

The V call is TRBV6-5, the J call TRBJ2-7; no clear D. V was trimmed by 2 bases and J by 3 bases, leaving 17 bases between them. The CDR3 contains 16 residues. The germline CDR1 and CDR2 sequences are MNHEY and SVGAGI. This chain's CDR3 is CASSYRPPDTNYEQYF. The CDR3 coding sequence is TGTGCCAGCAGTTACCGTCCTCCTGACACGAACTACGAGCAGTACTTC.